This record covers a single T cell receptor beta chain. V was cut by 0 bases and J by 0 bases, with 8 bases left in between. Germline V lookup: CDR1 LNHNV, CDR2 YYDKDF (reference sequence). This CDR3 region has 15 residues. These data are taken from a study of blood T cell repertoires in COVID-19. Study as a whole: COVID-19 samples collected from the United States, Italy and Spain covered acute and convalescent phases.

Study processing details: From reference gene primer amplification, estimates of nucleated cell counts were derived. Libraries were prepared by immunoSEQ multiplex PCR; TCRdb keeps only in-frame clonotypes and omits some of them. V and J calls and clone size are as listed in that table; D and trimming were resolved from the DNA. The table lists approximately 180,000 clones, more than 75% of them singletons. The sequenced sample consisted of peripheral blood. The J gene is TRBJ1-1, the V gene TRBV15, with D uncertain. This TCR derives from a man aged 35-49 years with active or convalescent COVID-19. The CDR3: CATSRDVRVNTEAFF. The CDR3 DNA sequence: TGTGCCACCAGCAGAGATGTGAGGGTGAACACTGAAGCTTTCTTT.